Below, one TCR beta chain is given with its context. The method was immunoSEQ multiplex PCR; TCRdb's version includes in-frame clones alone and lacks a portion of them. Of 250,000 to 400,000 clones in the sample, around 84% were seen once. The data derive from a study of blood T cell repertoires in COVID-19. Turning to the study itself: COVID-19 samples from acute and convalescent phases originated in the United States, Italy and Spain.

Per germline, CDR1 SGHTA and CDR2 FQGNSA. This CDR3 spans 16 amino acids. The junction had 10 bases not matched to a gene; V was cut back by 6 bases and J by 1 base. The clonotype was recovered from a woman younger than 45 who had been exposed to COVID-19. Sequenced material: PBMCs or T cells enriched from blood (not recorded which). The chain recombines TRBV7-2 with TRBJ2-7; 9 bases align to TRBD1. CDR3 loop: CASSWGDRARSYEQYF. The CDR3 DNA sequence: TGTGCCAGCAGTTGGGGGGACAGGGCCCGTTCCTACGAGCAGTACTTC.